The next 21 T cell receptor beta chains were all read from a single sample in a study of T cell changes during pregnancy in multiple sclerosis. Sequenced by immunoSEQ multiplex PCR; TCRdb stores in-frame clones only, minus some. The sample gives 26,000 or so clones, 89% of which show up once; approximately 16% is in the top ten. Source: CD8+ T cells from peripheral blood mononuclear cells, taken in the second trimester of pregnancy. The receptor set was obtained from a female donor with multiple sclerosis, enrolled in a pregnancy study.

This sequence joins TRBV4-1 and TRBJ2-5; D gene unclear. Germline loops: CDR1 MGHRA, CDR2 YSYEKL. V was shortened by 4 bases and J by 2 bases, with 11 bases between the two germline ends. The CDR3 covers 14 residues. DNA for the CDR3: TGCGCCAGCAGCCCTCCTACCAAGCAAGAGACCCAGTACTTC. It yields the protein CASSPPTKQETQYF.

The chain combines TRBV5-6 with TRBJ2-5; D gene ambiguous. Germline assignment: CDR1 SGHDT and CDR2 YYEEEE. This CDR3 is 14 amino acids long. Trimming pared 0 bases from V and 3 bases from J, leaving 9 bases between. The CDR3 DNA sequence: TGTGCCAGCAGCTTGGTCGTTAGTAAAGAGACCCAGTACTTC. Translation gives CASSLVVSKETQYF.

This clone was picked up one time. The chain recombines TRBV2 with TRBJ2-1; possibly TRBD2 for D (6 bases). Trimming took 4 bases from V and 0 from J, leaving 16 bases between them. The CDR3 contains 17 residues. The germline V gene has CDR1 SNHLY and CDR2 FYNNEI. In nucleotides, the CDR3 is TGTGCCAGCAGTGGGGACTCGGTCAAAAGCTCCTACAATGAGCAGTTCTTC. Its translation is CASSGDSVKSSYNEQFF.

The count of this clone is one. The chain recombines TRBV27 with TRBJ2-1, with TRBD2 identical over 7 bases. Germline trimming cut 5 bases from V and 7 bases from J; bases unmatched to any gene: 8. The CDR3 is 14 residues long. The germline CDR1 and CDR2 sequences are MNHEY and SMNVEV (reference sequence). The CDR3 coding sequence is TGTGCCAGCAGTCCTTCGGGAGCGGGGAATGAGCAGTTCTTC. This gives the protein CASSPSGAGNEQFF.

CDR3 sequence (DNA): TGTGCCATCAGTGCAGGGATGGTCACTGAAGCTTTCTTT. Protein product: CAISAGMVTEAFF. This chain uses TRBV10-3 with TRBJ1-1; D may be TRBD1 (5 bases). CDR1 and CDR2 (germline): ENHRY, SYGVKD. The length of the CDR3 is 13 residues. Trimming cost V 4 bases and J 4 bases, with 10 bases left between them.

The chain is built from TRBV6-1 and TRBJ1-3; perhaps TRBD1 as D (5 bases). CDR3 length: 16 residues. V shed 4 bases and J shed 0 bases, with 13 bases lying between them. From germline, CDR1 is MNHNS and CDR2 SASEGT. The CDR3 DNA reads as TGTGCCAGCAGTGTTAAGGCGGGGGACTCTGGAAACACCATATATTTT. Protein product: CASSVKAGDSGNTIYF.

This clone was counted once. The gene calls are TRBV7-9 and TRBJ2-7; 9 nucleotides match TRBD1. V was clipped by 5 bases and J by 2 bases; unmatched bases: 10. The CDR3 covers 16 residues. CDR1 and CDR2 from the germline V gene are SEHNR and FQNEAQ (reference sequence). Written as DNA, the CDR3 is TGTGCCAGCAGCCACCGCGAGGGACAGGGAGCCTACGAGCAGTACTTC. It specifies CASSHREGQGAYEQYF. Full variable domain (remainder filled in from reference TRBV7-9 and TRBJ2-7): DTGVSQNPRHKITKRGQNVTFRCDPISEHNRLYWYRQTLGQGPEFLTYFQNEAQLEKSRLLSDRFSAERPKGSFSTLEIQRTEQGDSAMYLCASSHREGQGAYEQYFGPGTRLTVT.

The chain employs TRBV19 and TRBJ1-1; D might be TRBD1 (5 bases). The CDR3 length is 15 residues. V lost 3 bases and J lost 1, with 12 bases in between. Germline V lookup: CDR1 LNHDA, CDR2 SQIVND (reference sequence). Here the CDR3 reads CASSILDIPNTEAFF. The DNA of the CDR3 is TGTGCCAGTAGTATCCTGGACATCCCGAACACTGAAGCTTTCTTT.

This clone was seen a single time. The rearrangement links TRBV29-1 to TRBJ2-5; 9 positions agree with TRBD1. Trimming took 3 bases from V and 4 from J; bases not matched to a gene: 9. The CDR3 runs to 15 residues. Germline CDR1 is SQVTM and CDR2 is ANQGSEA. CDR3 nucleotide sequence: TGCAGCGTTGATAGGTTGACAGGGGGAGGAGAGACCCAGTACTTC. Translated, it gives CSVDRLTGGGETQYF.

The chain uses TRBV7-9 and TRBJ1-2; no clear D gene. This CDR3 has 13 amino acids. Per germline, CDR1 SEHNR and CDR2 FQNEAQ (reference sequence). With 3 bases removed from V and 6 bases from J, the gap between germline ends came to 11 bases. CDR3 sequence (DNA): TGTGCCAGCAGCTTGTACTTACGGGATGGCTACACCTTC. Its protein is CASSLYLRDGYTF.

The chain carries TRBV7-3 and TRBJ2-3; no clear D. V was cut by 2 bases and J by 5 bases, with 8 bases left in between. CDR3 length: 13 residues. The germline gives CDR1 SGHTA, CDR2 FQGTGA. CDR3 nucleotides: TGTGCCAGCAGCTTACGGCCGGGAGATACGCAGTATTTT. It is translated as CASSLRPGDTQYF. The full variable domain, in which reference TRBV7-3 and TRBJ2-3 provide the parts outside the CDR3, is GAGVSQTPSNKVTEKGKYVELRCDPISGHTALYWYRQSLGQGPEFLIYFQGTGAADDSGLPNDRFFAVRPEGSVSTLKIQRTERGDSAVYLCASSLRPGDTQYFGPGTRLTVL.

The gene calls are TRBV5-4 and TRBJ2-5, with TRBD1 matching over 7 bases. From germline, CDR1 is SGHNT and CDR2 YYREEE (reference sequence). J gave up 3 bases and V 2 bases, and 10 bases lay outside the gene matches. The CDR3 is 16 residues long. The CDR3 DNA follows: TGTGCCAGCAGCTTTCTTACAGGGGCCGCGGAAGAGACCCAGTACTTC. This sequence encodes CASSFLTGAAEETQYF.

V and J are TRBV28 and TRBJ2-4; D might be TRBD1 (6 bases). V lost 8 bases and J lost 0, with 14 bases in between. This CDR3 is built from 15 residues. Germline-derived CDR1 and CDR2 are MDHEN and SYDVKM. The CDR3 DNA is TGTGCCAGCGTCCAGGACAGACTAGCCAAAAACATTCAGTACTTC. It yields the protein CASVQDRLAKNIQYF.

The genes are TRBV19 and TRBJ2-2, with D possibly matching TRBD2 (6 bases). The CDR3 extends over 13 amino acids. Germline values: CDR1 LNHDA, CDR2 SQIVND (reference sequence). The germline V and J ends were trimmed by 8 bases and 5 bases, with 12 bases remaining between them. CDR3 in amino acids: CASGHGGTGELFF. Here the CDR3 DNA reads TGTGCCAGTGGGCACGGAGGGACCGGGGAGCTGTTTTTT.

J is TRBJ2-1 and V is TRBV5-4; TRBD2 aligns across 15 bases. Losses at the gene ends were 5 bases for V and 5 bases for J; bases not matched to a gene: 14. This CDR3 comprises 19 residues. Germline values: CDR1 SGHNT, CDR2 YYREEE (reference sequence). The CDR3 sequence is CASSPDPGLAGGSNNEQFF. As DNA, the CDR3 is TGTGCCAGCAGTCCTGACCCGGGACTAGCGGGAGGTTCGAACAATGAGCAGTTCTTC.

The chain links TRBV6-5 to TRBJ1-6, with unresolved D. V lost 5 bases and J 7 bases, leaving 12 bases between the germline ends. The germline CDR1 and CDR2 sequences are MNHEY and SVGAGI. This CDR3 contains 14 residues. CDR3 sequence (DNA): TGTGCCAGCAGTGAACTCCTGGAGAATTCACCCCTCCACTTT. This gives the protein CASSELLENSPLHF.

The chain uses TRBV5-4 and TRBJ1-2, with 9 bases fitting TRBD1. This CDR3 comprises 16 residues. V gave up 4 bases and J gave up 4 bases; unmatched junction bases: 11. Per the germline V gene, CDR1 is SGHNT and CDR2 is YYREEE (reference sequence). CDR3 nucleotides: TGTGCCAGCAGCCCTACCCCACAGGGGGCTTCCTATGGCTACACCTTC. This translates into CASSPTPQGASYGYTF.

Here the CDR3 DNA reads TGTGCCAGTAGTATAAACGGGGGAGGCAATCAGCCCCAGCATTTT. It yields the protein CASSINGGGNQPQHF. The gene calls are TRBV19 and TRBJ1-5; weak D call: TRBD1 (5 bases). In germline, CDR1 is LNHDA, CDR2 SQIVND (reference sequence). Trimming removed 2 bases at V and 2 bases at J, with 10 bases between. The CDR3 has 15 residues. The full variable domain, with the rest looked up from reference TRBV19 and TRBJ1-5, is DGGITQSPKYLFRKEGQNVTLSCEQNLNHDAMYWYRQDPGQGLRLIYYSQIVNDFQKGDIAEGYSVSREKKESFPLTVTSAQKNPTAFYLCASSINGGGNQPQHFGDGTRLSIL.

The genes are TRBV4-1 and TRBJ2-7; 7 bases are shared with TRBD2. CDR1 and CDR2 (germline): MGHRA, YSYEKL. Trimming took 0 bases from V and 2 from J; bases not matched to a gene: 4. The CDR3 runs 15 residues. In DNA form, the CDR3 reads TGCGCCAGCAGCCAAGAGGGGACTACCACCTACGAGCAGTACTTC. It codes for CASSQEGTTTYEQYF.

Written as DNA, the CDR3 is TGTGCCAGCAGGGGGGGAGGGTCCTACGAGCAGTACTTC. It encodes CASRGGGSYEQYF. The chain has TRBV2 and TRBJ2-7, with TRBD2 identical over 7 bases. The junction had 3 bases not matched to a gene; V was cut back by 6 bases and J by 1 base. The CDR3 extends over 13 amino acids. Looked up from germline, CDR1 is SNHLY and CDR2 is FYNNEI.

The chain uses TRBV7-9 and TRBJ1-2, with a possible D match to TRBD1 (5 bases). Trimming shortened V by 2 bases and J by 4 bases, and 8 bases separated the two germline ends. CDR3 length: 13 residues. Germline CDR1 is SEHNR and CDR2 is FQNEAQ (reference sequence). The CDR3 sequence: CASSLRGRYGYTF. CDR3 nucleotides: TGTGCCAGCAGCTTAAGGGGCCGCTATGGCTACACCTTC.